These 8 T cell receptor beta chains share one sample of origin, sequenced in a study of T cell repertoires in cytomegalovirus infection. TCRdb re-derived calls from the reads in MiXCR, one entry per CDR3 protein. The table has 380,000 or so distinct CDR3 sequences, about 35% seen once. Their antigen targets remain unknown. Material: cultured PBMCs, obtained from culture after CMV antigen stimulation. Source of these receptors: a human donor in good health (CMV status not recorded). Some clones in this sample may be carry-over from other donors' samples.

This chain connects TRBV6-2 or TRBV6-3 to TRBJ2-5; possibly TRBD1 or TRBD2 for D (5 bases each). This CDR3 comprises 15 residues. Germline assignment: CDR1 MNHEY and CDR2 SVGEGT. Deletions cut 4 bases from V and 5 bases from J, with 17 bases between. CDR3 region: CASSFQGRGTETQYF. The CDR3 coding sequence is TGTGCCAGCAGTTTCCAGGGACGCGGAACGGAGACCCAGTACTTC.

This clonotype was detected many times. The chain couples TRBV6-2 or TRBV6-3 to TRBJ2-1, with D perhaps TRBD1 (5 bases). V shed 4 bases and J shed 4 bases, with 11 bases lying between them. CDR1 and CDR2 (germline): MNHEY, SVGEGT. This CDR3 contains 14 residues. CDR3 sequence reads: CASSLPGPYNEQFF. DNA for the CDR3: TGTGCCAGCAGTTTGCCAGGGCCGTACAATGAGCAGTTCTTC.

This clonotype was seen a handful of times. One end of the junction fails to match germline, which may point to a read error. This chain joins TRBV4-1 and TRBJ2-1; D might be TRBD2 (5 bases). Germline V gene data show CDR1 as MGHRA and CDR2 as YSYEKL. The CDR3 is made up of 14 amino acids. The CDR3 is CASSHPTRSNKQFF. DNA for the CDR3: TGCGCCAGCAGCCACCCAACTAGAAGCAATAAGCAGTTCTTC.

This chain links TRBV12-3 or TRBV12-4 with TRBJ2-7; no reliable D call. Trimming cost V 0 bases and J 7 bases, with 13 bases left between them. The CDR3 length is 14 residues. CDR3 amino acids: CASSLARSLREQYV. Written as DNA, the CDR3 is TGTGCCAGCAGTTTAGCGCGCTCCCTTCGGGAGCAGTACGTC.

CDR3 nucleotides: TGCAGCGTTACTCCGGGACACTTAGGAGGGGAGACCCAGTACTTC. It specifies CSVTPGHLGGETQYF. V usage is TRBV29-1 and J usage is TRBJ2-5, with D perhaps matching TRBD1 or TRBD2 (6 bases each). The V end was cut by 5 bases, the J end by 5 bases, with 21 bases between. The CDR3 covers 15 residues. CDR1 and CDR2 from the germline V gene are SQVTM and ANQGSEA.

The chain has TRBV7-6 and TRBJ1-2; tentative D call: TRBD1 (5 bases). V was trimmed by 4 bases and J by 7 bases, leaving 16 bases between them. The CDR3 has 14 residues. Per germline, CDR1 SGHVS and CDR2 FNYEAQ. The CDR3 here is CASSYPGRAGGYTF. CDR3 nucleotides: TGTGCCAGCAGCTACCCGGGACGGGCCGGTGGCTACACCTTC. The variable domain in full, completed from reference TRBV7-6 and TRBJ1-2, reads GAGVSQSPRYKVTKRGQDVALRCDPISGHVSLYWYRQALGQGPEFLTYFNYEAQQDKSGLPNDRFSAERPEGSISTLTIQRTEQRDSAMYRCASSYPGRAGGYTFGSGTRLTVV.

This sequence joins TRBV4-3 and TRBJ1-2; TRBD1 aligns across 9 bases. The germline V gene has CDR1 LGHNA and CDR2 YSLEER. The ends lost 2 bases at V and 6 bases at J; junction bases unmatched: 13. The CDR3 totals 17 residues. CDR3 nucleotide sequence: TGCGCCAGCAGCCAACTTAAGACGGTCGGGACAGGGCATGGCTACACCTTC. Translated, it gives CASSQLKTVGTGHGYTF.

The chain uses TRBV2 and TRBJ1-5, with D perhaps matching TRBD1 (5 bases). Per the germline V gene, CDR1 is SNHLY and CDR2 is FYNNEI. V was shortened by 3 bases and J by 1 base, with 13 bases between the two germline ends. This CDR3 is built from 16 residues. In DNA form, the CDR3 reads TGTGCCAGCAGTGAGGAGGGGAGGGCGAGCAATCAGCCCCAGCATTTT. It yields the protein CASSEEGRASNQPQHF.